Listed here are 20 T cell receptor beta chains from one sample, sequenced in a study of blood T cell repertoires in COVID-19 (dated by TCRdb to the early 2020s). Libraries came from the immunoSEQ multiplex PCR assay. What TCRdb holds here is the immuneACCESS table cut down to in-frame rearrangements. Part of the clones is not present; checked against another copy, under half of the missing clones reflect an unresolved V gene, and the others are unexplained. The sample table holds some 220,000 clones, of which 85% were seen once. The ten largest clones add up to about 2.5% of the sample. Sequencing input: peripheral blood. These receptor sequences come from an older woman with COVID-19, enrolled during active disease.

The gene calls are TRBV7-2 and TRBJ2-3, with 13 positions matching TRBD2. CDR3 length equals 16 residues. J lost 4 bases, V lost 2 bases, and 3 bases had no gene match. Germline lookup yields CDR1 SGHTA and CDR2 FQGNSA. The CDR3 region is CASSLTSGRAADTQYF. The DNA of the CDR3 is TGTGCCAGCAGCTTAACTAGCGGGAGGGCGGCAGATACGCAGTATTTT. Full variable domain (missing parts from reference TRBV7-2 and TRBJ2-3): GAGVSQSPSNKVTEKGKDVELRCDPISGHTALYWYRQSLGQGLEFLIYFQGNSAPDKSGLPSDRFSAERTGGSVSTLTIQRTQQEDSAVYLCASSLTSGRAADTQYFGPGTRLTVL.

The rearrangement joins TRBV30 to TRBJ1-1; TRBD1 matches 8 bases. V trimming: 2 bases; J trimming: 3 bases; junction bases outside the gene matches: 2. There are 13 residues in the CDR3. The germline V gene has CDR1 GTSNPN and CDR2 SVGIG (reference sequence). The CDR3 is CAWSLTGDTEAFF. In nucleotides, the CDR3 is TGTGCCTGGAGTTTGACAGGGGACACTGAAGCTTTCTTT.

The CDR3 region has the DNA TGCAGCGTTGAATTTACTATACAGGGGGGTGAGCAGTTCTTC. Translated, it gives CSVEFTIQGGEQFF. The rearrangement uses TRBV29-1 and TRBJ2-1, with 8 bases fitting TRBD1. From germline, CDR1 is SQVTM and CDR2 ANQGSEA. This CDR3 spans 14 amino acids. With V trimmed by 2 bases and J by 9 bases, 9 bases remained unmatched.

This clone has just one count. The gene calls are TRBV5-4 and TRBJ1-2; TRBD1 matches 7 bases. Looked up from germline, CDR1 is SGHNT and CDR2 is YYREEE (reference sequence). V was clipped by 3 bases and J by 5 bases; unmatched bases: 13. The CDR3 length is 16 residues. The CDR3: CASSSVGTEGGYGYTF. The CDR3 region has the DNA TGTGCCAGCAGCTCCGTAGGGACAGAGGGAGGTTATGGCTACACCTTC.

The rearrangement uses TRBV20-1 and TRBJ1-2, with D uncertain. Per germline, CDR1 DFQATT and CDR2 SNEGSKA (reference sequence). The CDR3 loop spans 11 amino acids. The V and J ends lost 5 bases and 4 bases respectively, with 8 bases between them. DNA of the CDR3: TGCAGTGCTGGGGAGGCCTATGGCTACACCTTC. Translation: CSAGEAYGYTF.

V gene TRBV7-8 combines with J gene TRBJ1-4; 8 bases map to TRBD1. CDR1 and CDR2 (germline): SGHVS, FQNEAQ. CDR3 length: 15 residues. Germline trimming cut 1 base from V and 7 bases from J; bases unmatched to any gene: 5. The CDR3 DNA reads TGTGCCAGCAGCTTAGACGACAGGGGTGGTGAAAAACTGTTTTTT. This codes for CASSLDDRGGEKLFF. Together with reference TRBV7-8 and TRBJ1-4, the CDR3 gives the full variable domain: GAGVSQSPRYKVAKRGQDVALRCDPISGHVSLFWYQQALGQGPEFLTYFQNEAQLDKSGLPSDRFFAERPEGSVSTLKIQRTQQEDSAVYLCASSLDDRGGEKLFFGSGTQLSVL.

The genes are TRBV28 and TRBJ1-5, with a weak D call TRBD1 (5 bases). Germline V lookup: CDR1 MDHEN, CDR2 SYDVKM. The CDR3 covers 13 residues. Trimming took off 4 bases at V and 3 bases at J, with 7 bases between the two ends. Written as DNA, the CDR3 is TGTGCCAGCAGTTCGGGGGTCAATCAGCCCCAGCATTTT. Its protein is CASSSGVNQPQHF.

The V gene is TRBV19, the J gene TRBJ2-5; 7 nucleotides align to TRBD2. Trimming cost V 10 bases and J 8 bases; bases outside gene matches: 10. CDR3 length equals 12 residues. Germline V gene sequence: CDR1 LNHDA, CDR2 SQIVND (reference sequence). The CDR3 coding sequence is TGTGCCACCATCCGGGTAGCGGGTACCCAGTACTTC. As protein: CATIRVAGTQYF.

The chain links TRBV5-1 to TRBJ1-2, with a tentative D call TRBD1 (5 bases). CDR1 and CDR2 (germline): SGHRS, YFSETQ. V was pared by 3 bases and J by 0 bases, with 9 bases between. The CDR3 loop spans 14 amino acids. The CDR3 protein is CASSSTATNYGYTF. CDR3 in DNA: TGCGCCAGCAGCTCGACAGCTACTAACTATGGCTACACCTTC.

The CDR3 sequence is CASSLMAVTNTGELFF. CDR3 sequence (DNA): TGTGCCAGCAGCCTGATGGCGGTCACGAACACCGGGGAGCTGTTTTTT. V is TRBV7-2 and J is TRBJ2-2; D uncertain. The V end lost 5 bases, the J end lost 0 bases, and 13 bases lay between the germline ends. The germline V gene has CDR1 SGHTA and CDR2 FQGNSA. CDR3 length equals 16 residues.

CDR3 sequence (DNA): TGTGCCAGCAGTTCGACGACTAGCGGGAGTGGTTACGAGCAGTACTTC. It is translated as CASSSTTSGSGYEQYF. The rearrangement uses TRBV27 and TRBJ2-7; 12 bases agree with TRBD2. Germline CDR1 MNHEY, CDR2 SMNVEV (reference sequence). The CDR3 covers 16 residues. The V gene end was trimmed by 4 bases and the J gene end by 4 bases; junction bases not matched to a gene: 8.

The chain carries TRBV7-3 and TRBJ2-3; 10 bases match TRBD1. The CDR3 is 15 residues long. Germline CDR1 SGHTA, CDR2 FQGTGA. J was trimmed by 6 bases and V by 6 bases; bases with no gene match: 9. The CDR3 loop reads CASRETGGAGDTQYF. DNA of the CDR3: TGTGCCAGCAGGGAGACAGGGGGCGCGGGCGATACGCAGTATTTT.

The J gene is TRBJ2-2, the V gene TRBV7-3; 8 bases line up with TRBD2. From germline, CDR1 is SGHTA and CDR2 FQGTGA. The CDR3 runs 15 residues. V shed 4 bases, J shed 1 base, and the junction held 2 bases outside the gene matches. The CDR3 sequence is CASSSSGGNTGELFF. For the CDR3, the DNA is TGTGCCAGCAGCTCGAGCGGGGGGAACACCGGGGAGCTGTTTTTT.

The genes are TRBV27 and TRBJ1-2; 10 positions agree with TRBD1. The CDR3 totals 17 residues. Germline V CDR1 and CDR2: MNHEY, SMNVEV (reference sequence). V lost 5 bases and J lost 2; bases outside the gene matches: 11. The CDR3 here is CASSQLNRDRGNYGYTF. CDR3 in DNA: TGTGCCAGCAGTCAATTAAACCGGGACAGGGGCAACTATGGCTACACCTTC.

The CDR3 DNA follows: TGTGCCAGCGCCTCCTCGACAGGGCCCTTTGGCTACACCTTC. This codes for CASASSTGPFGYTF. This sequence joins TRBV6-5 and TRBJ1-2, with 7 bases aligning to TRBD1. CDR1 and CDR2 from the germline V gene are MNHEY and SVGAGI. J gave up 7 bases and V 8 bases, and 13 bases lay outside the gene matches. The CDR3 loop spans 14 amino acids.

The chain joins TRBV5-1 to TRBJ2-1; 10 bases fit TRBD2. J lost 7 bases, V lost 0 bases, and 7 bases had no gene match. The CDR3 runs to 16 residues. Germline loops: CDR1 SGHRS, CDR2 YFSETQ. The CDR3 reads CASSLVAGGRRNEQFF. Here the CDR3 DNA reads TGCGCCAGCAGCTTGGTAGCGGGAGGTCGTAGGAATGAGCAGTTCTTC.

This chain uses TRBV9 with TRBJ2-5; maybe TRBD2 (5 bases). V was shortened by 0 bases and J by 2 bases, with 11 bases between the two germline ends. The CDR3 has 15 residues. Germline assignment: CDR1 SGDLS and CDR2 YYNGEE. The CDR3 nucleotides are TGTGCCAGCAGCGTAGGGGTACGGGGTCAAGAGACCCAGTACTTC. As protein: CASSVGVRGQETQYF.

This chain uses TRBV7-2 with TRBJ2-1; the match to TRBD2 covers 13 bases. V shed 5 bases and J 9 bases; nucleotides not matched to a gene: 7. Per the germline V gene, CDR1 is SGHTA and CDR2 is FQGNSA. This CDR3 comprises 15 residues. In DNA form, the CDR3 reads TGTGCCAGCAGCGCACGACTAGCGGGAGGAGTTGAGCAGTTCTTC. This gives the protein CASSARLAGGVEQFF.

V gene TRBV5-1 combines with J gene TRBJ2-1; D is ambiguous. CDR1 is SGHRS and CDR2 is YFSETQ in the germline V gene. V shed 0 bases and J shed 6 bases, with 19 bases lying between them. CDR3 length: 17 residues. The chain's CDR3 is CASSLGLRNRDSNEQFF. The CDR3 DNA reads TGCGCCAGCAGCTTGGGTCTCCGGAACAGAGATTCCAATGAGCAGTTCTTC.

V and J are TRBV7-8 and TRBJ1-1; 10 nucleotides agree with TRBD1. Germline V gene data show CDR1 as SGHVS and CDR2 as FQNEAQ. The CDR3 runs to 15 residues. The V and J ends lost 5 bases and 10 bases, in that order; junction bases with no gene match: 13. Here the CDR3 DNA reads TGTGCCAGCAGCCCTCACCGGGACAGGGGAAGGGTAGCTTTCTTT. The encoded protein is CASSPHRDRGRVAFF.